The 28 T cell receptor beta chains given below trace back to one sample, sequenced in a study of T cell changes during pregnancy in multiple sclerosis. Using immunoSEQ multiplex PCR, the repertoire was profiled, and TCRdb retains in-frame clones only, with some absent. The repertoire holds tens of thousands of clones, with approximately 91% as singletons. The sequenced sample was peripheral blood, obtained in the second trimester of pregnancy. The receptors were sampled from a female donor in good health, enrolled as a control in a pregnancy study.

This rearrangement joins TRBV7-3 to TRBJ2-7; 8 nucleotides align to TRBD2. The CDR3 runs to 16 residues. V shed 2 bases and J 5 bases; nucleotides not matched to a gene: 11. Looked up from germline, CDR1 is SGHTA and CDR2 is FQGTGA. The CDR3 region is CASSLLGGGAGDEQYF. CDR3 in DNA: TGTGCCAGCAGCTTATTAGGGGGTGGAGCGGGAGACGAGCAGTACTTC.

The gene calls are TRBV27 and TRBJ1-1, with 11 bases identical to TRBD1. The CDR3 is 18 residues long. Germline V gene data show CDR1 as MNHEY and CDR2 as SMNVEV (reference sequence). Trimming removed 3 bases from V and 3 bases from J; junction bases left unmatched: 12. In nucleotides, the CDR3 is TGTGCCAGCAGTTTGTACGGGGGGACAGGGGGGTTGGACACTGAAGCTTTCTTT. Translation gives CASSLYGGTGGLDTEAFF.

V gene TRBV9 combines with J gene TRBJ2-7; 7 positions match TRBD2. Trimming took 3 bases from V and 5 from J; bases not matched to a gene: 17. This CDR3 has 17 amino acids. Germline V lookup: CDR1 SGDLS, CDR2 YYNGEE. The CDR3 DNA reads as TGTGCCAGCAGCGCCCCCTTTATGGGCGGGGGAGACAACGAGCAGTACTTC. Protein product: CASSAPFMGGGDNEQYF.

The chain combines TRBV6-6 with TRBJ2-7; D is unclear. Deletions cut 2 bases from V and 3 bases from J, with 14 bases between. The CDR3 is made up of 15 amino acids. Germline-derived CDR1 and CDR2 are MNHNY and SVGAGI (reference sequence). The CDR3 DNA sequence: TGTGCCAGCAGTTACGCGGAAAATTCTATCTACGAGCAGTACTTC. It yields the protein CASSYAENSIYEQYF.

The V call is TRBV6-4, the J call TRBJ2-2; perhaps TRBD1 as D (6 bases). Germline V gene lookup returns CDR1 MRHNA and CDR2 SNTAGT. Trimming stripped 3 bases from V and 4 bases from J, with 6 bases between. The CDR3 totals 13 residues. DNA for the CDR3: TGTGCCAGCAGTGAGGGGGCCACCGGGGAGCTGTTTTTT. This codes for CASSEGATGELFF.

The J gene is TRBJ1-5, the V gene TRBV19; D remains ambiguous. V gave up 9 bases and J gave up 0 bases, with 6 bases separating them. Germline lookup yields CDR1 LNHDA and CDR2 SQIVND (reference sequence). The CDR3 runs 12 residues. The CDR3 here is CASQNSNQPQHF. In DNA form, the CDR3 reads TGTGCCAGCCAGAATAGCAATCAGCCCCAGCATTTT. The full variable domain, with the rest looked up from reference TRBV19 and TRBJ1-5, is DGGITQSPKYLFRKEGQNVTLSCEQNLNHDAMYWYRQDPGQGLRLIYYSQIVNDFQKGDIAEGYSVSREKKESFPLTVTSAQKNPTAFYLCASQNSNQPQHFGDGTRLSIL.

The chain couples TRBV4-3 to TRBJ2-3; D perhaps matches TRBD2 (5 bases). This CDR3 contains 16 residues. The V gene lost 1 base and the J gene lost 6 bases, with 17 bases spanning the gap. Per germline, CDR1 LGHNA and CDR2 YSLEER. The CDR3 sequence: CASSQAKSLPGDTQYF. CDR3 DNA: TGCGCCAGCAGCCAAGCAAAGTCGTTGCCGGGGGATACGCAGTATTTT.

The chain's CDR3 is CASSGRGSDYGYTF. Written as DNA, the CDR3 is TGTGCCAGCAGTGGCCGGGGAAGCGACTATGGCTACACCTTC. The chain links TRBV2 to TRBJ1-2, with unresolved D. The V end was cut by 4 bases, the J end by 3 bases, with 12 bases between. Germline CDR1 reads SNHLY; CDR2 reads FYNNEI. The CDR3 extends over 14 amino acids.

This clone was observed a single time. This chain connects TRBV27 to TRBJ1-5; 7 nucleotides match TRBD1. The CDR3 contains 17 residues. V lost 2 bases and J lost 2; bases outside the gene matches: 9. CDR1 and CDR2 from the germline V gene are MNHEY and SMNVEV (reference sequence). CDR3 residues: CASSLVTGVGGNQPQHF. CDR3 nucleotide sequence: TGTGCCAGCAGTTTAGTTACAGGGGTTGGCGGCAATCAGCCCCAGCATTTT.

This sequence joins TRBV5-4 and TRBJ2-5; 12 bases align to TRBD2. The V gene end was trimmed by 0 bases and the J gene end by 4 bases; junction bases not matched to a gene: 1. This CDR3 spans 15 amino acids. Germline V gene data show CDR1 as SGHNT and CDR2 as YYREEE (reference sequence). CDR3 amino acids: CASSLATSGRETQYF. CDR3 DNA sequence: TGTGCCAGCAGCTTGGCGACTAGCGGGAGAGAGACCCAGTACTTC.

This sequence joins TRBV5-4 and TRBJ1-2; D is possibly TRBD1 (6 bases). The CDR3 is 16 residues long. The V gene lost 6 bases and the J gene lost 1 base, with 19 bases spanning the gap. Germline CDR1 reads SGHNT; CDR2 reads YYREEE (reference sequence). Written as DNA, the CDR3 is TGTGCCAGCACCTGGGGGCCCTACGGAGGTAACTATGGCTACACCTTC. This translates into CASTWGPYGGNYGYTF.

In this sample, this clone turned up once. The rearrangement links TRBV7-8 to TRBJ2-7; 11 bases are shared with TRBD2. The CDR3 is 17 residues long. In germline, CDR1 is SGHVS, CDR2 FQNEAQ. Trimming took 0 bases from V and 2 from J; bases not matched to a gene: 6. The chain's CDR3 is CASSLALGTSGPYEQYF. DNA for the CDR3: TGTGCCAGCAGCTTAGCGCTAGGGACTAGCGGACCCTACGAGCAGTACTTC. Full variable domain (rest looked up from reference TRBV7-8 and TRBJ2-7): GAGVSQSPRYKVAKRGQDVALRCDPISGHVSLFWYQQALGQGPEFLTYFQNEAQLDKSGLPSDRFFAERPEGSVSTLKIQRTQQEDSAVYLCASSLALGTSGPYEQYFGPGTRLTVT.

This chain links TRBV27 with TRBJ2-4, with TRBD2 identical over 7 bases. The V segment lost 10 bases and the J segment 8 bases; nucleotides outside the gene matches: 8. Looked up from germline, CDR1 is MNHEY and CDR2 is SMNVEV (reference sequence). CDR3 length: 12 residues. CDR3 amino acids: CATGSGGYIQYF. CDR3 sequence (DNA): TGTGCCACGGGCTCCGGGGGGTACATTCAGTACTTC.

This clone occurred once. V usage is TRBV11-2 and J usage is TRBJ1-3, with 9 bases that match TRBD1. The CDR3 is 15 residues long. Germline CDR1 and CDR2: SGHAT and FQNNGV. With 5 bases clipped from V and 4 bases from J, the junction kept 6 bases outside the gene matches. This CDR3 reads CASSAIQGAGNTIYF. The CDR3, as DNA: TGTGCCAGCAGCGCTATACAGGGGGCAGGAAACACCATATATTTT.

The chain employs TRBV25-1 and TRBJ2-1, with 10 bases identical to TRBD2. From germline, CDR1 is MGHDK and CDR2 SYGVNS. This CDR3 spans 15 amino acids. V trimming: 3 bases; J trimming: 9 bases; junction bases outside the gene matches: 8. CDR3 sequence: CASSERASGGAEQFF. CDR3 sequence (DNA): TGTGCCAGCAGTGAGCGGGCTAGCGGGGGAGCTGAGCAGTTCTTC.

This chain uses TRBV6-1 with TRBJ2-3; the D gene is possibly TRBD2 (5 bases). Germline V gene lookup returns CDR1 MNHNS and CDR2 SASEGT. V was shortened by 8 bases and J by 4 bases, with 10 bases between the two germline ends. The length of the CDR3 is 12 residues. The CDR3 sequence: CASEDFSDTQYF. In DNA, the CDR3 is TGTGCCAGCGAGGACTTCTCAGATACGCAGTATTTT.

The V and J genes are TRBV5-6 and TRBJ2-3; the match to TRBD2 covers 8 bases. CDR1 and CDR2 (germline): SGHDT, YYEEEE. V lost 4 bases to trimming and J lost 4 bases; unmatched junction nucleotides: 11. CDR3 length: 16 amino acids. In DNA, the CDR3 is TGTGCCAGCAGCCACGGGGGGGCCTCGTTGGCAGATACGCAGTATTTT. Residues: CASSHGGASLADTQYF.

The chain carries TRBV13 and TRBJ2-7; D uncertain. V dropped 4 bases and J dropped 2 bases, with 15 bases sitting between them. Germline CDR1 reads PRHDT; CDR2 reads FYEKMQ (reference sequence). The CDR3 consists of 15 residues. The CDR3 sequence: CASSSSWAAAYEQYF. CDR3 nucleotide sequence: TGTGCCAGCAGCTCCTCATGGGCAGCTGCCTACGAGCAGTACTTC.

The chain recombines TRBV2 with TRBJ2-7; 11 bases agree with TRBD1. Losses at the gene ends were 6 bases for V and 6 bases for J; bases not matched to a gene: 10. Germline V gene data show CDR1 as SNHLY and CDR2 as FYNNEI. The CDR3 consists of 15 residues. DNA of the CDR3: TGTGCCAGCAGGGCCCCGGGGGGACAGGGGGGCGAGCAGTACTTC. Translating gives CASRAPGGQGGEQYF.

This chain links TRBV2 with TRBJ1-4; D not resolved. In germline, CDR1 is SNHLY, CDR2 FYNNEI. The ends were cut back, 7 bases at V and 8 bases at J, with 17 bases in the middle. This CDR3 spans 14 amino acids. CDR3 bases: TGTGCCAGCACCGCGGAGTCCGGTCTAGAAAAACTGTTTTTT. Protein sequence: CASTAESGLEKLFF. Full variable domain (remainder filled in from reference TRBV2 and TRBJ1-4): EPEVTQTPSHQVTQMGQEVILRCVPISNHLYFYWYRQILGQKVEFLVSFYNNEISEKSEIFDDQFSVERPDGSNFTLKIRSTKLEDSAMYFCASTAESGLEKLFFGSGTQLSVL.

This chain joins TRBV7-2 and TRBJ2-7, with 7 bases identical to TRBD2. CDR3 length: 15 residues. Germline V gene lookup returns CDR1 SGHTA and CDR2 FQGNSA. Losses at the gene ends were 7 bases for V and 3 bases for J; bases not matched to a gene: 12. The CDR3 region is CASTGGGEVFYEQYF. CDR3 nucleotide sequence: TGTGCCAGCACCGGGGGAGGGGAAGTTTTCTACGAGCAGTACTTC. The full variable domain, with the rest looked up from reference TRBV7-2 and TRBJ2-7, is GAGVSQSPSNKVTEKGKDVELRCDPISGHTALYWYRQSLGQGLEFLIYFQGNSAPDKSGLPSDRFSAERTGGSVSTLTIQRTQQEDSAVYLCASTGGGEVFYEQYFGPGTRLTVT.

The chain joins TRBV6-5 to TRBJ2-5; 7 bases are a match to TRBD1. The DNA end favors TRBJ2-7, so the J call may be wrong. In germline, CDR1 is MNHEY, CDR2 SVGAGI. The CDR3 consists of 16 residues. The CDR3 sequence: CASSLALGQVSYEQYF. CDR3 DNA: TGTGCCAGCAGTTTAGCCTTAGGACAGGTATCCTACGAGCAGTACTTC.

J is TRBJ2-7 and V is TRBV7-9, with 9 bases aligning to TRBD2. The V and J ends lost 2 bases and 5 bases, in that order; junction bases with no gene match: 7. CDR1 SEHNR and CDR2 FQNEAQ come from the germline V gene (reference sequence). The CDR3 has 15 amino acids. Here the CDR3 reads CASSLWGGRAHEQYF. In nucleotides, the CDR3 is TGTGCCAGCAGCTTATGGGGCGGGAGGGCCCACGAGCAGTACTTC.

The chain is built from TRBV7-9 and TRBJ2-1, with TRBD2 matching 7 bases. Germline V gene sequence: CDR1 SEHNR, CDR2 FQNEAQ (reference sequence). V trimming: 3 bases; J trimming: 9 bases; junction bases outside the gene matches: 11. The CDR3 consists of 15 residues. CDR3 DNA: TGTGCCAGCAGCTTTTTAGCGGGCCTGCTCTCTGAGCAGTTCTTC. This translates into CASSFLAGLLSEQFF.

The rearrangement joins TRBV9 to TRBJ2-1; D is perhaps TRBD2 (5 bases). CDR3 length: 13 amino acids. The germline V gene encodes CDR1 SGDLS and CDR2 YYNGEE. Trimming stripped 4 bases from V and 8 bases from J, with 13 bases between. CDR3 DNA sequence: TGTGCCAGCAGCACGGGGTCTCAGGATGAGCAGTTCTTC. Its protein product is CASSTGSQDEQFF.

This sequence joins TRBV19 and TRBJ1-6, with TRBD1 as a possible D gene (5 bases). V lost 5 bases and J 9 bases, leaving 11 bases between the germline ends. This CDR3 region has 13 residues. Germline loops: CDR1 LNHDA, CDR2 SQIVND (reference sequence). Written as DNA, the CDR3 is TGTGCCAGTAGTGCGGGGGGAAGTTCACCCCTCCACTTT. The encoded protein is CASSAGGSSPLHF.

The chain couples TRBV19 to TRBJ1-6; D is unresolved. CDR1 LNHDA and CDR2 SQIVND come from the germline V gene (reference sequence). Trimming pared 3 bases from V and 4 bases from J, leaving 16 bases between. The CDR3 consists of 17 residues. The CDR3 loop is CASSIGQHSKYNSPLHF. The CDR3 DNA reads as TGTGCCAGTAGTATTGGGCAGCACTCGAAATATAATTCACCCCTCCACTTT.

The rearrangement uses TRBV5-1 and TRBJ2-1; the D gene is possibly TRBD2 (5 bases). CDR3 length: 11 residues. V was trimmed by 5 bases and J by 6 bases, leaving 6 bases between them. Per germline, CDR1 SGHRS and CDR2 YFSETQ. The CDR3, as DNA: TGCGCCAGCAGGGCGGGCAATGAGCAGTTCTTC. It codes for CASRAGNEQFF.